The clone carrying this T cell receptor (beta chain) has more than one count but fewer than ten. What it binds is not known. A second PCR, run for roughly 7 to 11 cycles, used a sample-barcoded 5' primer plus a J-beta primer mix. Via MiXCR, TCRdb re-called the 5' RACE reads, giving one row per CDR3 protein. Here the sample spans over 1,300,000 distinct CDR3 sequences, 59% being singletons. The data were taken from a study of blood T cells in healthy people across ages. The wider study: Per every two T cells, about one barcoded beta molecule was captured by template switching. Findings and caveats of the study: No conclusive comparison of naive versus antigen-experienced cells was possible with unsorted PBMCs.

There were at least 6 micrograms of total RNA extracted from every sample. Per germline, CDR1 LNHNV and CDR2 YYDKDF (reference sequence). The CDR3 is made up of 15 amino acids. Trimming stripped 0 bases from V and 7 bases from J, with 15 bases between. Specimen: blood. The rearrangement links TRBV15 to TRBJ1-2; D unclear. The origin of this receptor is a man aged 18-30 years in good health. CDR3 coding DNA: TGTGCCACCAGCAGAGAGTCCCCAGGTCCCCTTGGCTACACCTTC. Protein: CATSRESPGPLGYTF.